A selection of T cell receptor beta chains follows, all from one sample in a study of T cell repertoires in cytomegalovirus infection. TCRdb processed the reads anew with MiXCR; each CDR3 protein has one entry. Of 800,000 to 950,000 distinct CDR3 sequences in the sample, 32% were seen once. These TCRs are of unknown antigen specificity. The sample consisted of cultured CD8+ T cells from PBMCs, taken from culture after CMV antigen stimulation. These receptors all stem from a human donor in good health (CMV status not recorded). Some clones in this sample may be carry-over from other donors' samples. Both conserved end residues are part of each CDR3. The order of the fields is J gene, clone size, D gene, V gene, CDR3 DNA, CDR3 protein. A D gene is named only where the DNA matches it firmly. Expanded clones are given a class, and other clones once, few, many or no size at all.

TRBJ2-1,few,TRBD2,TRBV4-1,TGCGCCAGCAGCCAAAAGGCCGGCGGGGGGCCCGGCAATGAGCAGTTCTTC,CASSQKAGGGPGNEQFF
TRBJ2-7,once,TRBD1,TRBV5-6,TGTGCCAGCAGCCTCGGACAGGGGAATATCTACGAGCAGTACTTC,CASSLGQGNIYEQYF
TRBJ1-1,few,TRBD1,TRBV5-4,TGTGCCAGCAGTTTTCCGGGACAGGAGCTGAACACTGAAGCTTTCTTT,CASSFPGQELNTEAFF
TRBJ2-3,few,.,TRBV5-4,TGTGCCAGCAGCCCCCAGGGGCGCCTGACAGATACGCAGTATTTT,CASSPQGRLTDTQYF
TRBJ2-2,.,TRBD2,TRBV7-6,TGTGCCAGCAGCCGACTAGCGGGGGGGGGAGCCGGGGAGCTGTTTTTT,CASSRLAGGGAGELFF
TRBJ2-1,.,.,TRBV7-4,TGTGCCAGCCGAGGAAGTGGACAGTCCTCGTCCTACAATGAGCAGTTCTTC,CASRGSGQSSSYNEQFF
TRBJ1-2,.,.,TRBV6-5,TGTGCCAGCAGTTCAACCCCAGGGGTACCTAACTATGGCTACACCTTC,CASSSTPGVPNYGYTF
TRBJ2-3,.,.,TRBV27,TGTGCCAGCAGTAGAAACTCGCTGGGCACAGATACGCAGTATTTT,CASSRNSLGTDTQYF
TRBJ1-2,.,.,TRBV20-1,TGCAGTGCTAGAGATGGTGGGGGTTATGGCTACACCTTC,CSARDGGGYGYTF
TRBJ2-7,.,.,TRBV18,TGTGCCAGCTCCCCCATTGCGGCTTCCTACGAGCAGTACTTC,CASSPIAASYEQYF
TRBJ1-4,many,TRBD1,TRBV7-6,TGTGCCAGCAGCTTAACACAGGGGAGGAGAGAAAAACTGTTTTTT,CASSLTQGRREKLFF
TRBJ2-1,many,.,TRBV11-3,TGTGCCAGCAGCTTAGAGGGGATTGAGCAGTTCTTC,CASSLEGIEQFF
TRBJ2-7,.,TRBD1,TRBV7-4,TGTGCCAGCATCTCGGGAGGACAGGGGGCCCCTTACGAGCAGTACTTC,CASISGGQGAPYEQYF
TRBJ2-3,few,.,TRBV7-9,TGTGCCAGCAGCTTGGGACCTATACGCCCAGATACGCAGTATTTT,CASSLGPIRPDTQYF
TRBJ2-1,few,TRBD2,TRBV28,TGTGCCAGCAGTCCACAAAGAGGGACTAGGGAGTTCTTC,CASSPQRGTREFF
TRBJ1-2,.,.,TRBV18,TGTGCCAGCTCTCCCCCGGGGCCTGACTATGGCTACACCTTC,CASSPPGPDYGYTF
TRBJ2-1,.,TRBD1,TRBV7-8,TGTGCCAGCAGCTTAGTAGAGGCCACACACAGGACAGGGGACTACAATGAGCAGTTCTTC,CASSLVEATHRTGDYNEQFF
TRBJ2-3,few,.,TRBV6-6,TGTGCCAGCAGCGCTTATTACGGGGGAGACACAGATACGCAGTATTTT,CASSAYYGGDTDTQYF
TRBJ2-2,few,TRBD1,TRBV4-3,TGCGCCAGCAGCCCAGGACAGGGGCGGAACACCGGGGAGCTGTTTTTT,CASSPGQGRNTGELFF
TRBJ1-2,few,.,TRBV12-3/TRBV12-4,TGTGCCAGCAGTTTTGATCCCCAATGGTACCCTTACCACTATGGCTACACCTTC,CASSFDPQWYPYHYGYTF
TRBJ2-2,many,TRBD1,TRBV7-8,TGTGCCAGCAGAACAGGGGCTACCGGGGAGCTGTTTTTT,CASRTGATGELFF
TRBJ2-6,.,TRBD1,TRBV5-5,TGTGCCAGCAGCTTGGACAGGGGGCGAGGTGGGGCCAACGTCCTGACTTTC,CASSLDRGRGGANVLTF
TRBJ2-3,many,.,TRBV7-8,TGTGCCAGCAGCTCTCGGACTCGCACAGATACGCAGTATTTT,CASSSRTRTDTQYF
TRBJ2-1,.,.,TRBV7-4,TGTGCCAGCAGCCCCTTAAAAGGGAACAATGAGCAGTTCTTC,CASSPLKGNNEQFF
TRBJ1-1,few,.,TRBV4-3,TGCGCCAGCAGCCAAGATAGTGCTATTGGGGGAAACACTGAAGCTTTCTTT,CASSQDSAIGGNTEAFF
TRBJ2-3,many,.,TRBV7-2,TGTGCCAGCAGCTTAGCGAATGGCGGCGGGGTGAGCACAGATACGCAGTATTTT,CASSLANGGGVSTDTQYF
TRBJ1-4,few,.,TRBV28,TGTGCCAGCAGTTCACCCCAGGAGGACGTTGAAAAACTGTTTTTT,CASSSPQEDVEKLFF
TRBJ1-2,.,.,TRBV4-1,TGCGCCAGCAGCCAAGATTTACAGCAGGATAACTATGGCTACACCTTC,CASSQDLQQDNYGYTF
TRBJ1-1,few,TRBD1,TRBV19,TGTGCCAGTATCCGGGACAGGGGGCATTTTGGCACTGAAGCTTTCTTT,CASIRDRGHFGTEAFF
TRBJ2-3,.,.,TRBV28,TGTGCCAGCAGGGCGGGGTCTAGCACAGATACGCAGTATTTT,CASRAGSSTDTQYF
TRBJ2-2,once,.,TRBV2,TGTGCCAGCGGCGGCTACGAGTACACCGGGGAGCTGTTTTTT,CASGGYEYTGELFF
TRBJ2-2,.,TRBD2,TRBV7-2,TGTGCCAGCAGCTTAGGGATTAGCGGGGGGTACAGGGAGCTGTTTTTT,CASSLGISGGYRELFF
TRBJ1-4,few,TRBD1,TRBV7-9,TGTGCCAGCAGCACAGACAGGGCGGGCTATGGTGAAAAACTGTTTTTT,CASSTDRAGYGEKLFF
TRBJ1-2,once,TRBD1,TRBV7-4,TGTGCCAGCAGCACGCGGGACAGGGTCGCCTATGGCTACACCTTC,CASSTRDRVAYGYTF
TRBJ2-1,.,.,TRBV7-9,TGTGCCAGCAGCTTAGCCTTATGGGGGGGGGCCTATGAGCAGTTCTTC,CASSLALWGGAYEQFF
TRBJ1-2,.,.,TRBV7-9,TGTGCCAGCAGCGCACGACCTAGGGGGGATGGCTACACCTTC,CASSARPRGDGYTF
TRBJ2-5,few,TRBD1,TRBV7-3,TGTGCCAGCAGCTTACAGGGGGAACGGACCCAGTACTTC,CASSLQGERTQYF
TRBJ2-1,.,.,TRBV10-3,TGTGCCATCACCATGACGGAGTCACCACTTGGCCCCTACAATGAGCAGTTCTTC,CAITMTESPLGPYNEQFF
TRBJ1-1,many,.,TRBV7-9,TGTGCCAGCAGCGTCTCCGGGACCGGGATGAACACTGAAGCTTTCTTT,CASSVSGTGMNTEAFF
TRBJ1-4,few,.,TRBV7-4,TGTGCCAGCAGCCCGCCGGCGGCTAATGAAAAACTGTTTTTT,CASSPPAANEKLFF
TRBJ2-7,.,.,TRBV12-3/TRBV12-4,TGTGCCAGCACCCTGGGACTTTCCTACGAGCAGTACTTC,CASTLGLSYEQYF
TRBJ2-3,.,TRBD2,TRBV7-9,TGTGCCAGCAGCTCCGGACTAGCGGGGGCATTCACAGATACGCAGTATTTT,CASSSGLAGAFTDTQYF
TRBJ1-2,.,TRBD1,TRBV6-6,TGTGCCAGCTTCCCGAAGTCGACAGGGGGTCATGGCTACACCTTC,CASFPKSTGGHGYTF